The rows below give T cell receptor beta chains drawn from one sample of a study of T cell repertoires in cytomegalovirus infection. TCRdb redid the calling of the reads with MiXCR, one entry per CDR3 protein. The sample shows about 680,000 distinct CDR3 sequences, roughly 24% of them seen only once. Material for sequencing was CD8+ T cells from PBMCs. The receptor set was obtained from a human donor in good health (CMV status not recorded). Some clones in this sample may be carry-over from other donors' samples. Each CDR3 is given with its conserved first and last residue. A D gene is named only where the DNA matches it firmly. Not all rows give a size; the values are once, few, many and, for expanded clones, a class.

j_call clone_size v_call d_call cdr3_aa cdr3_nt
TRBJ2-7 many TRBV6-1 TRBD1 CASSTPGQGHEQYF TGTGCCAGCAGTACTCCGGGACAGGGCCACGAGCAGTACTTC
TRBJ1-1 few TRBV25-1 NA CASDGGRTEAFF TGTGCCAGCGACGGGGGACGCACTGAAGCTTTCTTT
TRBJ2-1 once TRBV6-5 TRBD2 CVSSFTSGGTYNEQFF TGTGTCAGCAGTTTTACTAGCGGGGGGACCTACAATGAGCAGTTCTTC
TRBJ1-1 many TRBV7-9 TRBD1 CASSLLGTGGTEAFF TGTGCCAGCAGCTTACTCGGGACAGGGGGCACTGAAGCTTTCTTT
TRBJ1-1 NA TRBV19 TRBD1 CASSRNRGANTEAFF TGTGCCAGTAGTAGGAACAGGGGGGCTAACACTGAAGCTTTCTTT
TRBJ1-2 few TRBV5-4 NA CASSLATFPVGDYGYTF TGTGCCAGCAGCTTGGCCACGTTCCCGGTTGGGGACTATGGCTACACCTTC
TRBJ2-7 NA TRBV19 TRBD1 CASSSAGGYEQYF TGTGCCAGTAGTTCGGCAGGGGGCTACGAGCAGTACTTC
TRBJ2-7 few TRBV2 NA CASMRADREGYEQYF TGTGCCAGCATGAGGGCCGACAGGGAGGGCTACGAGCAGTACTTC
TRBJ1-1 NA TRBV14 NA CASSQEVTLVNTEAFF TGTGCCAGCAGCCAAGAGGTTACCCTTGTGAACACTGAAGCTTTCTTT
TRBJ1-5 many TRBV10-3 NA CAISVDGSNQPQHF TGTGCCATCAGTGTGGACGGTAGCAATCAGCCCCAGCATTTT
TRBJ1-3 NA TRBV14 NA CASSQDPWGGNTIYF TGTGCCAGCAGCCAAGATCCATGGGGGGGAAACACCATATATTTT
TRBJ2-1 NA TRBV14 NA CASSEEAGPYNEQFF TGTGCCAGCAGCGAAGAAGCAGGGCCCTACAATGAGCAGTTCTTC
TRBJ2-1 NA TRBV5-1 TRBD1 CASSSGDRAYNEQFF TGCGCCAGCAGCTCTGGGGACAGGGCCTACAATGAGCAGTTCTTC
TRBJ1-1 NA TRBV7-4 NA CANSRVTGGDEAFF TGTGCCAACAGTCGCGTGACGGGGGGCGATGAAGCTTTCTTT
TRBJ2-7 few TRBV11-3 TRBD1 CASSFGTVPSYEQYF TGTGCCAGCAGCTTCGGGACAGTTCCCTCCTACGAGCAGTACTTC
TRBJ2-7 NA TRBV29-1 NA CSVEQEEGEQYF TGCAGCGTTGAACAGGAGGAGGGCGAGCAGTACTTC
TRBJ2-1 few TRBV20-1 NA CSARGRQENYNEQFF TGCAGTGCTAGAGGTCGTCAGGAGAACTACAATGAGCAGTTCTTC
TRBJ1-1 NA TRBV5-1 TRBD1 CASSPWDRGDTEAFF TGCGCCAGCAGCCCCTGGGACAGGGGAGACACTGAAGCTTTCTTT
TRBJ2-1 NA TRBV6-1 TRBD1 CASSEPGQGWNEQFF TGTGCCAGCAGTGAACCGGGACAGGGGTGGAATGAGCAGTTCTTC
TRBJ2-3 NA TRBV9 NA CASSVVGKNTDTQYF TGTGCCAGCAGCGTAGTTGGGAAGAATACAGATACGCAGTATTTT
TRBJ2-7 many TRBV19 NA CASSIAGGEAYEQYF TGTGCCAGTAGTATCGCCGGCGGGGAGGCCTACGAGCAGTACTTC
TRBJ1-2 NA TRBV2 NA CARKGQHAYGYTF TGTGCCAGGAAAGGACAGCACGCTTATGGCTACACCTTC
TRBJ2-3 many TRBV7-6 TRBD2 CASSPGLAGGPGADTQYF TGTGCCAGCAGCCCGGGACTAGCGGGGGGGCCGGGGGCAGATACGCAGTATTTT
TRBJ1-2 NA TRBV5-1 TRBD1 CASSLDLDRGHDYGYTF TGCGCCAGCAGCTTGGATTTGGACAGGGGGCATGACTATGGCTACACCTTC
TRBJ1-1 NA TRBV28 NA CATTLQGNTEAFF TGTGCCACCACCTTACAGGGTAACACTGAAGCTTTCTTT
TRBJ2-1 NA TRBV27 NA CASSLSRGGGEQFF TGTGCCAGCAGTTTATCGAGAGGGGGGGGGGAGCAGTTCTTC
TRBJ1-4 NA TRBV6-2/TRBV6-3 NA CASSYTWGGDEKLFF TGTGCCAGCAGTTACACTTGGGGCGGCGATGAAAAACTGTTTTTT
TRBJ1-5 NA TRBV20-1 NA CSASNPGTLNYNQPQHF TGCAGTGCTTCAAATCCCGGGACACTTAATTACAATCAGCCCCAGCATTTT
TRBJ1-6 NA TRBV28 NA CASSLELAVYSPLHF TGTGCCAGCAGTCTTGAATTGGCAGTGTACTCACCCCTCCACTTT
TRBJ1-1 once TRBV20-1 NA CSARVEGPYSLNTEAFF TGCAGTGCTAGAGTCGAGGGGCCTTACAGCCTGAACACTGAAGCTTTCTTT
TRBJ2-2 many TRBV7-2 NA CASSFPGAGANTGELFF TGTGCCAGCAGCTTCCCCGGGGCAGGGGCAAACACCGGGGAGCTGTTTTTT
TRBJ2-5 many TRBV7-2 TRBD2 CASSPSGGAQETQYF TGTGCCAGCAGTCCGAGCGGGGGGGCCCAAGAGACCCAGTACTTC
TRBJ1-3 NA TRBV10-3 NA CAIKTTGSSGNTIYF TGTGCCATCAAAACCACAGGCAGCTCTGGAAACACCATATATTTT
TRBJ1-2 few TRBV12-3/TRBV12-4 TRBD1 CASSPTGNRGNYGYTF TGTGCCAGCAGTCCCACCGGAAACAGGGGGAACTATGGCTACACCTTC
TRBJ1-1 NA TRBV27 NA CASSSYGEAFF TGTGCCAGCAGTTCTTACGGTGAAGCTTTCTTT